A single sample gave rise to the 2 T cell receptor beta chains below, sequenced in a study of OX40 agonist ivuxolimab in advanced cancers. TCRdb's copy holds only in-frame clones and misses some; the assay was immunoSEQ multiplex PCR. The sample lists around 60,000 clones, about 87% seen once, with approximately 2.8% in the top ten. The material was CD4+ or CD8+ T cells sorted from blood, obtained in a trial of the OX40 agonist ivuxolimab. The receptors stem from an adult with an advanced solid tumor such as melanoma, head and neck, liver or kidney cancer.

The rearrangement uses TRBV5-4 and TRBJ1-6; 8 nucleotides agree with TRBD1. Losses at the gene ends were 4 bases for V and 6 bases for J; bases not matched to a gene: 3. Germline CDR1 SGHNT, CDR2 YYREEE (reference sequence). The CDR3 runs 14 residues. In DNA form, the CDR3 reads TGTGCCAGCAGCCGGGACAGGAGTAATTCACCCCTCCACTTT. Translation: CASSRDRSNSPLHF.

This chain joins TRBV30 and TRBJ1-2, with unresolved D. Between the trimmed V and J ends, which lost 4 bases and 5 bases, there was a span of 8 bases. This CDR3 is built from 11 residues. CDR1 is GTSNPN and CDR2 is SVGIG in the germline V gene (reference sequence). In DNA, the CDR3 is TGTGCCTGGACCCGGCGGTATGGCTACACCTTC. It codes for CAWTRRYGYTF.